Shown below are 32 T cell receptor beta chains from a single sample sequenced in a study of blood T cells in healthy people across ages. The second PCR ran about 6 to 12 cycles with a sample-barcoded 5' primer and J-beta primers. TCRdb ran MiXCR on the 5' RACE reads and lists one entry per CDR3 protein. The table records about 640,000 distinct CDR3 sequences, roughly 50% of them present only once. Sequencing used blood. The source is a man between 60 and 70 years old in good health.

This clonotype was seen repeatedly, ten times or more. The chain has TRBV29-1 and TRBJ2-7; 7 positions agree with TRBD1. Germline assignment: CDR1 SQVTM and CDR2 ANQGSEA. CDR3 length equals 12 residues. J gave up 5 bases and V 4 bases, and 5 bases lay outside the gene matches. CDR3 sequence reads: CSVGAGGNEQYF. In DNA, the CDR3 is TGCAGCGTTGGGGCAGGGGGTAACGAGCAGTACTTC.

This sequence joins TRBV29-1 and TRBJ1-2; D unclear. V was pared by 3 bases and J by 2 bases, with 7 bases between. The CDR3 runs to 12 residues. The germline CDR1 and CDR2 sequences are SQVTM and ANQGSEA. This chain's CDR3 is CSVDPENYGYTF. The CDR3 coding sequence is TGCAGCGTTGATCCGGAGAACTATGGCTACACCTTC.

The table lists this clonotype with a count of one. Written as DNA, the CDR3 is TGCAGTGCTAGAGCTCGACTAGCGGGATTCTCCTACGAGCAGTACTTC. It codes for CSARARLAGFSYEQYF. This rearrangement joins TRBV20-1 to TRBJ2-7; 11 nucleotides match TRBD2. The CDR3 extends over 16 amino acids. After removal of 1 base from V and 0 bases from J, the junction contained 5 bases not matched to a gene. CDR1 and CDR2 (germline): DFQATT, SNEGSKA (reference sequence).

This clonotype was seen only a few times. The V and J genes are TRBV4-2 and TRBJ1-2; D unresolved. V was cut by 3 bases and J by 0 bases, with 17 bases left in between. The CDR3 is 17 amino acids. The germline CDR1 and CDR2 sequences are LGHNA and YNFKEQ. The CDR3 nucleotides read TGTGCCAGCAGCCAGGAGGCCAGTAACACCCCTAACTATGGCTACACCTTC. It encodes CASSQEASNTPNYGYTF.

The rearrangement joins TRBV9 to TRBJ2-4; D not certain. The DNA end is a closer match to TRBJ2-5, so the J assignment may be wrong. Per germline, CDR1 SGDLS and CDR2 YYNGEE. This CDR3 comprises 14 residues. The CDR3 region is CASSVARRQETQYF. The CDR3 nucleotides are TGTGCCAGCAGCGTAGCCAGACGCCAAGAGACCCAGTACTTC.

The chain uses TRBV27 and TRBJ2-5; D remains ambiguous. The J call may be wrong; the DNA end is better matched by TRBJ2-7. Germline V CDR1 and CDR2: MNHEY, SMNVEV (reference sequence). The CDR3 totals 12 residues. In DNA, the CDR3 is TGTGCCAGCAGGGCAGAAAACTACGAGCAGTACTTC. It translates to CASRAENYEQYF.

This chain joins TRBV7-9 and TRBJ2-2, with 7 bases that match TRBD1. CDR1 and CDR2 (germline): SEHNR, FQNEAQ (reference sequence). V trimming: 4 bases; J trimming: 5 bases; junction bases outside the gene matches: 4. CDR3 length equals 14 residues. CDR3 region: CASSSLTGTGELFF. The CDR3 nucleotides are TGTGCCAGCAGCTCCCTGACAGGGACCGGGGAGCTGTTTTTT.

The chain recombines TRBV4-1 with TRBJ2-5; D not certain. CDR3 length equals 13 residues. Trimming left V 2 bases short and J 1 base short, with 5 bases between. Germline CDR1 and CDR2: MGHRA and YSYEKL. Here the CDR3 DNA reads TGCGCCAGCAGCCAATTTCTCCAAGAGACCCAGTACTTC. Encoded protein: CASSQFLQETQYF.

The rearrangement uses TRBV6-6 and TRBJ2-5; 12 bases are shared with TRBD1. The CDR3 is 16 residues long. CDR1 and CDR2 (germline): MNHNY, SVGAGI (reference sequence). J was trimmed by 3 bases and V by 8 bases; bases with no gene match: 10. CDR3 sequence reads: CASGDSGTGGEETQYF. CDR3 nucleotides: TGTGCCAGCGGTGACTCCGGGACAGGGGGCGAAGAGACCCAGTACTTC.

This CDR3 reads CAGSPGIGSTDTQYF. The CDR3 coding sequence is TGTGCCGGTAGTCCAGGGATTGGGAGCACAGATACGCAGTATTTT. The chain carries TRBV5-4 and TRBJ2-3; D may be TRBD1 (5 bases). The CDR3 covers 15 residues. CDR1 and CDR2 (germline): SGHNT, YYREEE (reference sequence). Deletions cut 10 bases from V and 0 bases from J, with 18 bases between. The whole variable domain, filled in from reference TRBV5-4 and TRBJ2-3, reads ETGVTQSPTHLIKTRGQQVTLRCSSQSGHNTVSWYQQALGQGPQFIFQYYREEENGRGNFPPRFSGLQFPNYSSELNVNALELDDSALYLCAGSPGIGSTDTQYFGPGTRLTVL.

The J gene is TRBJ1-1, the V gene TRBV7-9, with 7 nucleotides matching TRBD1. Germline CDR1 is SEHNR and CDR2 is FQNEAQ (reference sequence). Trimming took 5 bases from V and 3 from J; bases not matched to a gene: 9. The CDR3 consists of 15 residues. CDR3 bases: TGTGCCAGCAGCCAAAAGACAGGGTACGACACTGAAGCTTTCTTT. Translating gives CASSQKTGYDTEAFF.

This clonotype was seen only a few times. The chain recombines TRBV24-1 with TRBJ2-5; D is unclear. The germline V and J ends were trimmed by 3 bases and 2 bases, with 6 bases remaining between them. The CDR3 contains 13 residues. Germline values: CDR1 KGHDR, CDR2 SFDVKD. CDR3 nucleotide sequence: TGTGCCACCAGTGATGGCCATCAAGAGACCCAGTACTTC. The encoded protein is CATSDGHQETQYF.

This sequence joins TRBV29-1 and TRBJ1-6; 8 bases are a match to TRBD1. Trimming took 5 bases from V and 7 from J; bases not matched to a gene: 4. The CDR3 sequence is 13 residues long. CDR1 is SQVTM, CDR2 ANQGSEA, per germline. The CDR3 bases are TGCAGCGTTAAACAGGGGGGCAATTCACCCCTCCACTTT. This translates into CSVKQGGNSPLHF.

The chain links TRBV12-3 or TRBV12-4 to TRBJ2-1; the D gene is possibly TRBD1 (6 bases). Trimming shortened V by 6 bases and J by 0 bases, and 15 bases separated the two germline ends. The CDR3 sequence is 16 residues long. The CDR3 DNA reads TGTGCCAGCAGCCGCGGACAGTCGGGCTCCTACAATGAGCAGTTCTTC. This codes for CASSRGQSGSYNEQFF.

The rearrangement links TRBV7-2 to TRBJ1-4; D gene uncertain. Germline values: CDR1 SGHTA, CDR2 FQGNSA. The V gene lost 2 bases and the J gene lost 8 bases, with 12 bases spanning the gap. The CDR3 is made up of 14 amino acids. The CDR3 region is CASSLWAGEEKLFF. The CDR3 bases are TGTGCCAGCAGCTTATGGGCAGGCGAAGAAAAACTGTTTTTT.

The V gene is TRBV12-5, the J gene TRBJ2-3; D unclear. The germline V gene encodes CDR1 LGHNT and CDR2 FRNRAP. Trimming took off 4 bases at V and 5 bases at J, with 4 bases between the two ends. This CDR3 has 11 amino acids. CDR3 in DNA: TGTGCTAGTGGTTCTGGAGATACGCAGTATTTT. As protein: CASGSGDTQYF.

This clonotype was seen a handful of times. The chain is built from TRBV20-1 and TRBJ2-5, with TRBD2 identical over 10 bases. Germline CDR1 reads DFQATT; CDR2 reads SNEGSKA (reference sequence). V dropped 3 bases and J dropped 5; count of bases not matched to a gene: 6. The CDR3 runs to 14 residues. CDR3 amino acids: CSARIAGGRETQYF. Here the CDR3 DNA reads TGCAGTGCTAGGATAGCGGGGGGCCGGGAGACCCAGTACTTC.

The chain recombines TRBV4-1 with TRBJ2-1, with 8 bases fitting TRBD2. CDR1 MGHRA and CDR2 YSYEKL come from the germline V gene. CDR3 length: 17 residues. With 3 bases clipped from V and 8 bases from J, the junction kept 15 bases outside the gene matches. CDR3 DNA: TGCGCCAGCAGCCAGGGGGTCCCGGGGAGCGGGGGCTATGAGCAGTTCTTC. It specifies CASSQGVPGSGGYEQFF.

CDR3 coding DNA: TGCGCCAGCAGCTTGGCTGGGGCGGTTTGGGACGAGCAGTACTTC. It translates to CASSLAGAVWDEQYF. The chain has TRBV5-1 and TRBJ2-7; D may be TRBD1 (5 bases). Between the trimmed V and J ends, which lost 0 bases and 5 bases, there was a span of 15 bases. Germline lookup yields CDR1 SGHRS and CDR2 YFSETQ. The CDR3 has 15 amino acids.

The rearrangement links TRBV5-1 to TRBJ1-2, with 10 nucleotides matching TRBD1. CDR1 SGHRS and CDR2 YFSETQ come from the germline V gene. The CDR3 runs to 16 residues. The trim removed 4 bases at V and 4 bases at J, leaving 10 bases unmatched. The CDR3 bases are TGCGCCAGCAGCGAACCGGGACAGGGGACTGGCTATGGCTACACCTTC. It encodes CASSEPGQGTGYGYTF.

The rearrangement uses TRBV5-1 and TRBJ2-3; the match to TRBD1 covers 9 bases. The V gene's germline CDR1 is SGHRS and CDR2 YFSETQ. The CDR3 sequence is 15 residues long. V lost 6 bases to trimming and J lost 4 bases; unmatched junction nucleotides: 9. In DNA form, the CDR3 reads TGCGCCAGCACCAGGACAGGGGTTGGATCAGATACGCAGTATTTT. Amino acids: CASTRTGVGSDTQYF.

This clonotype was picked up a small number of times. CDR3 nucleotide sequence: TGTGCCAGCAGCTTAGAGGTCAGCGCCTACGAGCAGTACTTC. Amino acid sequence: CASSLEVSAYEQYF. The chain recombines TRBV7-9 with TRBJ2-7, with D unresolved. Germline V gene lookup returns CDR1 SEHNR and CDR2 FQNEAQ (reference sequence). V shed 1 base and J shed 2 bases, with 9 bases lying between them. The CDR3 totals 14 residues.

The V and J genes are TRBV7-9 and TRBJ2-1; possible D gene TRBD2, 6 bases. Deletions cut 3 bases from V and 6 bases from J, with 12 bases between. The CDR3 sequence is 14 residues long. The germline V gene encodes CDR1 SEHNR and CDR2 FQNEAQ (reference sequence). DNA of the CDR3: TGTGCCAGCAGCTTGACGGAGGGGCTCAATGAGCAGTTCTTC. It encodes CASSLTEGLNEQFF.

V gene TRBV18 combines with J gene TRBJ2-1; 9 bases fit TRBD1. The closer fit of TRBJ2-7 to the DNA end suggests the J call may be wrong. CDR3 length: 18 amino acids. Germline values: CDR1 KGHSH, CDR2 LQKENI. The CDR3 nucleotides are TGTGCCAGCTCACAGGTCGACCGGGACAGGGCCAACTACAATGAGCAGTACTTC. As protein: CASSQVDRDRANYNEQYF.

The chain links TRBV10-3 to TRBJ2-2; no reliable D call. This CDR3 spans 15 amino acids. Deletions cut 0 bases from V and 8 bases from J, with 13 bases between. Germline CDR1 ENHRY, CDR2 SYGVKD. The CDR3 loop reads CAISESRRDPGELFF. In DNA, the CDR3 is TGTGCCATCAGTGAGTCGAGAAGGGATCCTGGGGAGCTGTTTTTT.

With respect to this clonotype: Germline and junction disagree at one end, which may indicate a read error. The genes are TRBV2 and TRBJ1-4; TRBD1 might be the D (5 bases). This CDR3 has 15 amino acids. The germline gives CDR1 SNHLY, CDR2 FYNNEI. The CDR3 nucleotides are TGTGCCAGCAGGGAGACCCCGACAGAAAATGAAGAACTGTTTTTT. Translation gives CASRETPTENEELFF.

A single count supports this clonotype. The gene calls are TRBV6-2 or TRBV6-3 and TRBJ1-4; D might be TRBD1 (5 bases). This CDR3 is built from 15 residues. Per the germline V gene, CDR1 is MNHEY and CDR2 is SVGEGT. V was shortened by 2 bases and J by 7 bases, with 14 bases between the two germline ends. This chain's CDR3 is CASSYPSGGREKLFF. The CDR3 coding sequence is TGTGCCAGCAGTTACCCCAGTGGGGGACGTGAAAAACTGTTTTTT.

This chain uses TRBV9 with TRBJ2-5; 13 positions match TRBD2. Germline V gene lookup returns CDR1 SGDLS and CDR2 YYNGEE. This CDR3 region has 15 residues. Trimming cost V 3 bases and J 4 bases; bases outside gene matches: 3. The CDR3 region is CASSGTSGGGETQYF. CDR3 bases: TGTGCCAGCAGCGGAACTAGCGGGGGGGGAGAGACCCAGTACTTC. The full variable domain, rest sourced from reference TRBV9 and TRBJ2-5, is DSGVTQTPKHLITATGQRVTLRCSPRSGDLSVYWYQQSLDQGLQFLIQYYNGEERAKGNILERFSAQQFPDLHSELNLSSLELGDSALYFCASSGTSGGGETQYFGPGTRLLVL.

The gene calls are TRBV20-1 and TRBJ1-5; D ambiguous. From germline, CDR1 is DFQATT and CDR2 SNEGSKA (reference sequence). The CDR3 is 14 residues long. The germline V and J ends were trimmed by 3 bases and 7 bases, with 16 bases remaining between them. The CDR3 DNA sequence: TGCAGTGCTAGCCCCCCAACTGGGGAGCAGCCCCAGCATTTT. This codes for CSASPPTGEQPQHF.

The J gene is TRBJ1-1, the V gene TRBV5-1, with 8 bases identical to TRBD1. The CDR3 contains 13 residues. J was trimmed by 5 bases and V by 5 bases; bases with no gene match: 5. CDR1 is SGHRS and CDR2 is YFSETQ in the germline V gene. For the CDR3, the DNA is TGCGCCAGCAGGGAACAGGGGGAGACTGAAGCTTTCTTT. Translation gives CASREQGETEAFF.

In its sample, this clonotype was seen a few times. This chain's CDR3 is CASSLGPAGGPNEQFF. The CDR3 coding sequence is TGCGCCAGCAGCTTGGGTCCGGCGGGGGGGCCGAATGAGCAGTTCTTC. The chain uses TRBV5-1 and TRBJ2-1; 9 bases map to TRBD2. Germline V gives CDR1 SGHRS, CDR2 YFSETQ. This CDR3 region has 16 residues. V lost 0 bases to trimming and J lost 7 bases; unmatched junction nucleotides: 8.

The chain couples TRBV10-3 to TRBJ2-7, with D possibly matching TRBD1 (5 bases). The CDR3 is 12 amino acids. V was cut by 6 bases and J by 4 bases, with 10 bases left in between. Germline V gene data show CDR1 as ENHRY and CDR2 as SYGVKD. The CDR3 nucleotides read TGTGCCATCAGCGACAGTGGATACGAGCAGTACTTC. It is translated as CAISDSGYEQYF.